This is a list of T cell receptor beta chains from one sample in a study of T cells in Graves' hyperthyroidism and ophthalmopathy. TCRdb passed the multiplex PCR reads through MiXCR, listing each CDR3 protein once. The table records nearly 600,000 distinct CDR3 sequences, 13% to 15% of them present only once. The sequencing sample was made of blood. The receptors derive from a woman aged 18 to 35 with Graves' ophthalmopathy. Both conserved end residues are part of each CDR3. D genes are given only for firm matches. Clone size is not always given. Where it is, it says once, few, many or a class for expanded clones.

abundance	d_gene	v_gene	j_gene	CDR3aa	CDR3nt
few	.	TRBV7-9	TRBJ1-5	CASSFSEEQPQHF	TGTGCCAGCAGCTTTTCGGAGGAACAGCCCCAGCATTTT
many	TRBD1	TRBV5-6	TRBJ2-7	CASSYGTGGYEQYF	TGTGCCAGCAGTTACGGGACAGGGGGCTACGAGCAGTACTTC
many	TRBD1	TRBV20-1	TRBJ1-6	CSARAPTGESSPLHF	TGCAGTGCTAGAGCGCCGACAGGGGAAAGCTCACCCCTCCACTTT
.	.	TRBV11-3	TRBJ1-1	CASSLDRNEAFF	TGTGCCAGCAGCTTAGATCGGAATGAAGCTTTCTTT
many	.	TRBV6-1	TRBJ1-6	CASSVQLSSYNSPLHF	TGTGCCAGCAGTGTTCAATTGAGCTCCTATAATTCACCCCTCCACTTT
many	.	TRBV7-8	TRBJ2-7	CASSSPGLDYEQYF	TGTGCCAGCAGCTCACCGGGACTTGACTACGAGCAGTACTTC
many	.	TRBV7-9	TRBJ2-1	CASSPPTAYNEQFF	TGTGCCAGCAGCCCTCCAACGGCCTACAATGAGCAGTTCTTC
.	.	TRBV6-1	TRBJ2-2	CASSQGQPGPGELFF	TGTGCCAGCAGTCAGGGCCAGCCTGGGCCCGGGGAGCTGTTTTTT
.	.	TRBV7-9	TRBJ2-3	CASSLARLGLSTDTQYF	TGTGCCAGCAGCTTGGCCAGGCTCGGACTGAGCACAGATACGCAGTATTTT
many	TRBD2	TRBV28	TRBJ2-7	CASSHGLGPYEQYF	TGTGCCAGCAGCCACGGACTAGGGCCCTACGAGCAGTACTTC
many	.	TRBV19	TRBJ1-2	CASSMPEIYGYTF	TGTGCCAGTAGTATGCCTGAGATCTATGGCTACACCTTC
few	.	TRBV19	TRBJ2-2	CASSIPVTANTGELFF	TGTGCCAGTAGTATACCTGTGACAGCGAACACCGGGGAGCTGTTTTTT
.	.	TRBV15	TRBJ2-1	CATNIRGAGDEQFF	TGTGCCACCAACATACGGGGGGCGGGCGATGAGCAGTTCTTC
few	TRBD1	TRBV13	TRBJ2-7	CASSISSGTAFYEQCF	TGTGCCAGCAGCATTTCCTCCGGGACAGCCTTCTACGAGCAGTGCTTC
many	.	TRBV2	TRBJ2-3	CASSFPTISGGTDTQYF	TGTGCCAGCAGTTTCCCTACTATCAGTGGGGGAACAGATACGCAGTATTTT
many	TRBD1	TRBV28	TRBJ1-1	CASSSLGGAAPEAFF	TGTGCCAGCAGCTCCCTAGGGGGCGCAGCTCCTGAAGCTTTCTTT
few	.	TRBV20-1	TRBJ2-4	CSADIAKNIQYF	TGCAGTGCTGACATAGCCAAAAACATTCAGTACTTC